The 12 T cell receptor beta chains below come from one sample, sequenced in a study of blood T cell repertoires in COVID-19. Sequencing was performed with immunoSEQ multiplex PCR; in TCRdb, only in-frame clones are kept and a portion is missing. In the table there are some 290,000 clones, roughly 83% of which are singletons. The material sequenced was peripheral blood. These receptors were collected from a man aged 55 to 69 who had recovered from COVID-19.

The V gene is TRBV5-1, the J gene TRBJ2-1; 9 bases map to TRBD2. CDR1 SGHRS and CDR2 YFSETQ come from the germline V gene. The CDR3 loop spans 15 amino acids. The junction had 0 bases not matched to a gene; V was cut back by 0 bases and J by 2 bases. CDR3 DNA sequence: TGCGCCAGCAGCTTGGGACTAGCGGCCTACAATGAGCAGTTCTTC. This sequence encodes CASSLGLAAYNEQFF.

In nucleotides, the CDR3 is TGTGCCAGCAGGCCAGGGACGGGACAGTCCTACGAGCAGTACTTC. This translates into CASRPGTGQSYEQYF. The genes are TRBV28 and TRBJ2-7; 7 nucleotides align to TRBD1. The CDR3 runs to 15 residues. The junction had 9 bases not matched to a gene; V was cut back by 6 bases and J by 1 base. Germline assignment: CDR1 MDHEN and CDR2 SYDVKM.

This chain joins TRBV18 and TRBJ2-7; D may be TRBD1 (6 bases). The CDR3 spans 13 residues. V lost 3 bases and J 5 bases, leaving 11 bases between the germline ends. CDR1 is KGHSH and CDR2 is LQKENI in the germline V gene. CDR3 nucleotide sequence: TGTGCCAGCTCACCCCAGGGGTCTCACGAGCAGTACTTC. Translated, it gives CASSPQGSHEQYF.

This sequence joins TRBV5-4 and TRBJ2-2; 7 bases match TRBD1. The CDR3 loop spans 15 amino acids. V shed 0 bases, J shed 6 bases, and the junction held 5 bases outside the gene matches. Germline lookup yields CDR1 SGHNT and CDR2 YYREEE (reference sequence). The CDR3 DNA reads TGTGCCAGCAGCTTGGAACAGGGGTTCGCCGGGGAGCTGTTTTTT. Its translation: CASSLEQGFAGELFF.

The V gene is TRBV5-1, the J gene TRBJ1-6; weak D call: TRBD1 (5 bases). Germline V lookup: CDR1 SGHRS, CDR2 YFSETQ. CDR3 size: 14 residues. Trimming removed 0 bases from V and 6 bases from J, with 7 bases in between. CDR3 protein: CASSLGGVNSPLHF. DNA of the CDR3: TGCGCCAGCAGCTTGGGGGGGGTTAATTCACCCCTCCACTTT.

V is TRBV7-9 and J is TRBJ1-2; 8 bases are shared with TRBD1. The CDR3 loop spans 16 amino acids. The germline V gene has CDR1 SEHNR and CDR2 FQNEAQ (reference sequence). The V segment lost 6 bases and the J segment 6 bases; nucleotides outside the gene matches: 15. In nucleotides, the CDR3 is TGTGCCAGCAGAGGCTCGGCAGGGGGCGAACGGGATGGCTACACCTTC. Residues: CASRGSAGGERDGYTF.

This chain joins TRBV7-6 and TRBJ1-5; D is uncertain. The CDR3 runs to 13 residues. Germline CDR1 and CDR2: SGHVS and FNYEAQ. V was trimmed by 1 base and J by 3 bases, leaving 4 bases between them. The CDR3 sequence: CASSLGANQPQHF. The CDR3 DNA is TGTGCCAGCAGCTTAGGGGCCAATCAGCCCCAGCATTTT.

This chain joins TRBV5-1 and TRBJ2-5; tentative D call: TRBD2 (7 bases). Germline values: CDR1 SGHRS, CDR2 YFSETQ. The ends were cut back, 0 bases at V and 4 bases at J, with 13 bases in the middle. The CDR3 sequence is 15 residues long. The CDR3 bases are TGCGCCAGCAGCTTGGTCGCGGGGGCTGGAGAGACCCAGTACTTC. Protein sequence: CASSLVAGAGETQYF.

The chain couples TRBV19 to TRBJ2-1, with D possibly being TRBD2 (5 bases). Trimming stripped 1 base from V and 2 bases from J, with 9 bases between. Germline V CDR1 and CDR2: LNHDA, SQIVND (reference sequence). The CDR3 extends over 15 amino acids. CDR3 region: CASSIGWETYNEQFF. CDR3 nucleotides: TGTGCCAGTAGTATAGGGTGGGAGACCTACAATGAGCAGTTCTTC. The variable domain in full, with the rest retrieved from reference TRBV19 and TRBJ2-1, is DGGITQSPKYLFRKEGQNVTLSCEQNLNHDAMYWYRQDPGQGLRLIYYSQIVNDFQKGDIAEGYSVSREKKESFPLTVTSAQKNPTAFYLCASSIGWETYNEQFFGPGTRLTVL.

V is TRBV3-1 (or the pseudogene TRBV3-2) and J is TRBJ2-7; TRBD1 agrees at 8 bases. The CDR3 spans 12 residues. Trimming cost V 4 bases and J 12 bases; bases outside gene matches: 8. Per the germline V gene, CDR1 is LGHDT and CDR2 is YNNKEL (reference sequence). The CDR3 sequence is CASSPGTGSTYF. The CDR3 DNA is TGTGCCAGCAGCCCCGGGACAGGTTCCACGTACTTC.

This chain connects TRBV7-9 to TRBJ1-5; TRBD1 agrees at 12 bases. V lost 5 bases and J lost 7; bases outside the gene matches: 9. Germline CDR1 is SEHNR and CDR2 is FQNEAQ (reference sequence). The CDR3 contains 16 residues. CDR3 bases: TGTGCCAGCAGCCCGGGACAGGGGGCAGATGGGCAGCCCCAGCATTTT. Encoded protein: CASSPGQGADGQPQHF.

This chain connects TRBV25-1 to TRBJ1-2; possibly TRBD1 for D (5 bases). Germline V gene data show CDR1 as MGHDK and CDR2 as SYGVNS. CDR3 length equals 12 residues. The V gene lost 3 bases and the J gene lost 7 bases, with 9 bases spanning the gap. The CDR3 DNA reads TGTGCCAGCAGTGAGGGGGGGTCTGGCTACACCTTC. Translated, it gives CASSEGGSGYTF.